These 9 T cell receptor beta chains share one sample of origin, sequenced in a study of blood T cell repertoires in COVID-19. Measured with immunoSEQ multiplex PCR; TCRdb has only the in-frame clones, and not every one. Among about 280,000 clones listed, roughly 87% were seen once. The source material was peripheral blood. These receptors originate from a human donor in a cohort sampled during active COVID-19.

V gene TRBV20-1 combines with J gene TRBJ2-1, with 10 bases fitting TRBD1. Per germline, CDR1 DFQATT and CDR2 SNEGSKA (reference sequence). This CDR3 has 15 residues. The V segment lost 3 bases and the J segment 6 bases; nucleotides outside the gene matches: 8. DNA for the CDR3: TGCAGTGCTAGTTCAATCCGGGACAGGGGCAATGAGCAGTTCTTC. This sequence encodes CSASSIRDRGNEQFF.

The genes are TRBV19 and TRBJ1-5; D is unclear. Germline V lookup: CDR1 LNHDA, CDR2 SQIVND (reference sequence). The CDR3 is 15 amino acids. V lost 3 bases and J 2 bases, leaving 11 bases between the germline ends. CDR3 bases: TGTGCCAGTAGTATTGAGAGGGTGGGCAATCAGCCCCAGCATTTT. This encodes CASSIERVGNQPQHF.

This clone was picked up a small number of times. This chain joins TRBV11-2 and TRBJ1-6; weak D call: TRBD1 (5 bases). Trimming removed 0 bases at V and 9 bases at J, with 12 bases between. The CDR3 has 15 residues. Germline-derived CDR1 and CDR2 are SGHAT and FQNNGV. The CDR3 DNA follows: TGTGCCAGCAGCTTAGATCCGGGCCAGGGTTCACCCCTCCACTTT. Translated, it gives CASSLDPGQGSPLHF. The complete variable domain, with remaining parts taken from reference TRBV11-2 and TRBJ1-6, reads EAGVAQSPRYKIIEKRQSVAFWCNPISGHATLYWYQQILGQGPKLLIQFQNNGVVDDSQLPKDRFSAERLKGVDSTLKIQPAKLEDSAVYLCASSLDPGQGSPLHFGNGTRLTVT.

The chain is built from TRBV9 and TRBJ2-3; no clear D gene. The V end was cut by 2 bases, the J end by 6 bases, with 13 bases between. The CDR3 is 14 residues long. Per germline, CDR1 SGDLS and CDR2 YYNGEE. This chain's CDR3 is CASSVGPSRDTQYF. CDR3 bases: TGTGCCAGCAGCGTCGGCCCTTCTAGGGATACGCAGTATTTT.

V gene TRBV7-2 combines with J gene TRBJ2-1, with 8 bases aligning to TRBD2. Germline CDR1 is SGHTA and CDR2 is FQGNSA. There are 16 residues in the CDR3. The ends lost 0 bases at V and 6 bases at J; junction bases unmatched: 7. CDR3 in DNA: TGTGCCAGCAGCTTAGCGGGGGCGGGAGGCTTCAATGAGCAGTTCTTC. Its translation: CASSLAGAGGFNEQFF.

The V and J genes are TRBV5-6 and TRBJ2-3, with D possibly matching TRBD2 (6 bases). The germline V and J ends were trimmed by 0 bases and 4 bases, with 12 bases remaining between them. Germline V lookup: CDR1 SGHDT, CDR2 YYEEEE. The CDR3 sequence is 15 residues long. CDR3 loop: CASSLAMGGSDTQYF. The CDR3 region has the DNA TGTGCCAGCAGCTTGGCCATGGGAGGTTCAGATACGCAGTATTTT.

The chain recombines TRBV24-1 with TRBJ2-3, with 13 positions matching TRBD2. This CDR3 has 16 amino acids. V gave up 3 bases and J gave up 5 bases; unmatched junction bases: 4. Germline-derived CDR1 and CDR2 are KGHDR and SFDVKD. Here the CDR3 DNA reads TGTGCCACCAGTGATCCGGGACTAGCGGGAAAAGATACGCAGTATTTT. Protein product: CATSDPGLAGKDTQYF.

This clone appeared a few times. The J gene is TRBJ2-3, the V gene TRBV2; 9 bases fit TRBD1. The CDR3 covers 13 residues. The V segment lost 6 bases and the J segment 13 bases; nucleotides outside the gene matches: 11. CDR1 is SNHLY and CDR2 is FYNNEI in the germline V gene. CDR3 DNA sequence: TGTGCCAGCAGGGTACAGGGGGCAGGTAGCGAGTATTTT. Encoded protein: CASRVQGAGSEYF.

The CDR3 is CASSQTQGQGYEQYF. The CDR3 DNA is TGCGCCAGCAGCCAAACCCAGGGACAGGGCTACGAGCAGTACTTC. The chain is built from TRBV4-3 and TRBJ2-7, with 9 bases that match TRBD1. Germline assignment: CDR1 LGHNA and CDR2 YSLEER. V lost 2 bases to trimming and J lost 3 bases; unmatched junction nucleotides: 5. The CDR3 consists of 15 residues.